The TCR beta chain described here comes from a study of identical twins (dated by TCRdb to the mid-2010s). General notes on the study: TCR alpha and beta repertoires from monozygotic twins, unrelated adults of various ages and cord blood were deep-sequenced to test whether fetal clonotypes persist. To rule out contamination, the twin experiments were replicated at different times with different library preparation protocols.

CDR1 SGHRS and CDR2 YFSETQ are derived from the germline V gene. The CDR3 starts with the cysteine, ends with the phenylalanine, and has 15 residues. Solely the CDR3 DNA is kept, with 45 bases framed from the first base. General conclusions and limits of the study: A weaker excess of twin sharing was found in beta out-of-frame sequences because the signal-to-noise ratio was lowered by fewer shared sequences. Compared with coincidental sharing between unrelated individuals, out-of-frame TCR alpha sequences shared between twins had an excess of sequences with low generation probability. Zero-insertion analyses could be partly confounded by invariant T cells such as MAIT and iNKT, although diverse VJ usage argued against such confounding for most clonotypes. Conclusions relied on cross-sectional statistical analysis, since the same donors could not be followed over many years. Out-of-frame TCR alpha sharing in monozygotic twins was systematically underestimated by recombination models, whereas sharing between unrelated individuals was in agreement with the recombination models. Fewer insertions were carried by abundant cord blood beta clonotypes; a weaker similar trend was observed in young adult naive repertoires, while no such trend was observed in memory repertoires.

Only healthy Caucasian donors were included. Three pairs of female monozygotic twins, all aged roughly 18 to 29 years, were included in the twin cohort. Positive isolation kits from Invitrogen were used to isolate CD4+ and CD8+ T cell populations. Libraries were made using 5' RACE. Sequencing relied on an Illumina HiSeq 2000. Template switching introduced a universal primer binding site; the final cDNA contained a unique molecular identifier, enabling accurate counting of TCR cDNA molecules. First-strand cDNA for TCR alpha and beta chains was synthesized from specific primers in the conserved constant-segment region. Each cDNA library was double barcoded, with a SMART-Mk sample barcode plus Illumina barcodes, to control for contamination. TruSeq adapter sequences, together with Illumina sample barcodes, were added in two successive PCR steps. Sequencing of the TCR alpha and beta cDNA libraries was done on the Illumina HiSeq platform using custom primers. Per the source publication's procedure: MiGEC processed the raw reads to extract unique molecular identifiers, while MiXCR was used to determine the CDR3 positions. For each individual, recombination models were inferred using an EM algorithm with the repgenHMM and IGoR tools. Shared clonotype analysis was performed with the tcR package in R, normalizing sharing by the product of cloneset sizes. To study raw recombination without the effects of thymic and clonal selection, out-of-frame nonproductive sequences were analyzed. TCRdb cleaned the public reads at Q25 with fastp, built clones with MiXCR and kept in-frame beta chains. For every CDR3 protein sequence, its rows merge into one entry that carries the most common genes and DNA. TCRdb, rather than the study authors, made the V and J calls. This sample holds about 340,000 distinct CDR3 sequences; 12% were observed only once. The ten largest clones add up to just over 7% of the sample.

This clonotype has at least ten counts. What this receptor recognizes is not known. An end of the junction does not agree with germline; a read error may underlie this. These data were likewise used in another study, on yellow fever vaccine responses in identical twins. Per the second study: The T cell response to vaccination in identical twins was reported by the authors to appear partly convergent and partly personalized. In the study, vaccine-responding T cell clones were precisely tracked in identical twins.

The chain couples TRBV5-1 to TRBJ2-1; TRBD1 matches 11 bases in the middle. Specimen: CD8+ T cells sorted from blood. This TCR came from a woman under 30 in good health. The CDR3 region has the sequence CASSPGTGGYNEQFF. The DNA sequence is TGTGCCAGCAGCCCCGGGACAGGGGGCTACAATGAGCAGTTCTTC.